These 29 T cell receptor beta chains were sequenced from one sample in a study of spatial heterogeneity in lung cancer. Time point given: blood at routine non-recurrence follow-up after resection. Whole RNA from tumor, nontumor lung or frozen PBMC was sequenced unsorted. TCRdb re-analysed the 5' RACE reads in MiXCR, keeping a single row per CDR3 protein. The sample records about 50,000 distinct CDR3 sequences, roughly 7.4% being singletons. The material was PBMCs, obtained at follow-up. Source of these receptors: a female donor with early-stage non-small cell lung cancer.

This clonotype was detected ten times or more. This chain connects TRBV7-2 to TRBJ1-1; D remains ambiguous. Per germline, CDR1 SGHTA and CDR2 FQGNSA. V lost 4 bases to trimming and J lost 5 bases, with 17 bases between them. The CDR3 has 15 residues. This CDR3 is CASSSRYSENTEAFF. The CDR3 bases are TGTGCCAGCAGCTCACGCTACTCGGAGAATACTGAAGCTTTCTTT.

This clonotype was counted ten times or more. The chain links TRBV28 to TRBJ1-1; D remains ambiguous. V was cut by 10 bases and J by 5 bases, with 20 bases left in between. Germline-derived CDR1 and CDR2 are MDHEN and SYDVKM. The CDR3 is 14 amino acids. The CDR3 is CATYTSLVGTEAFF. The CDR3 nucleotides are TGTGCCACCTACACGAGTTTGGTTGGGACTGAAGCTTTCTTT. The full variable domain, in which reference TRBV28 and TRBJ1-1 provide the parts outside the CDR3, is DVKVTQSSRYLVKRTGEKVFLECVQDMDHENMFWYRQDPGLGLRLIYFSYDVKMKEKGDIPEGYSVSREKKERFSLILESASTNQTSMYLCATYTSLVGTEAFFGQGTRLTVV.

The sample holds many counts of this clonotype. V gene TRBV3-1 combines with J gene TRBJ2-1; D perhaps matches TRBD2 (5 bases). Germline V gives CDR1 LGHDT, CDR2 YNNKEL (reference sequence). The CDR3 spans 14 residues. Trimming removed 5 bases at V and 6 bases at J, with 14 bases between. CDR3 sequence reads: CASSSRARGNEQFF. CDR3 coding DNA: TGTGCCAGCAGCTCCCGGGCCCGGGGCAATGAGCAGTTCTTC.

This clonotype has at least ten counts. The J gene is TRBJ2-2, the V gene TRBV2; D may be TRBD1 (6 bases). The CDR3 contains 17 residues. Germline V gives CDR1 SNHLY, CDR2 FYNNEI. Between the trimmed V and J ends, which lost 1 base and 2 bases, there was a span of 14 bases. In nucleotides, the CDR3 is TGTGCCAGCAGTGAAGGAAGTGGCAGGGGAAACACCGGGGAGCTGTTTTTT. It codes for CASSEGSGRGNTGELFF.

The chain employs TRBV7-9 and TRBJ2-3; no firm D call. The CDR3 extends over 13 amino acids. Germline lookup yields CDR1 SEHNR and CDR2 FQNEAQ (reference sequence). Trimming pared 4 bases from V and 3 bases from J, leaving 8 bases between. The CDR3, as DNA: TGTGCCAGCAGCTCCAAACGTACAGATACGCAGTATTTT. Translation gives CASSSKRTDTQYF.

A few counts support this clonotype. The gene calls are TRBV6-5 and TRBJ1-6, with D possibly being TRBD1 (5 bases). The CDR3 runs to 16 residues. Trimming took off 2 bases at V and 7 bases at J, with 15 bases between the two ends. CDR1 is MNHEY, CDR2 SVGAGI, per germline. CDR3 sequence (DNA): TGTGCCAGCAGTTACCCGAGGGGAGGAGAGAATTCACCCCTCCACTTT. Protein: CASSYPRGGENSPLHF.

This clonotype has at least ten counts. This chain uses TRBV10-3 with TRBJ2-4; D is perhaps TRBD1 or TRBD2 (6 bases each). Per germline, CDR1 ENHRY and CDR2 SYGVKD. Trimming shortened V by 2 bases and J by 5 bases, and 16 bases separated the two germline ends. CDR3 length: 16 amino acids. CDR3 sequence: CAISEGTGAGENIQYF. The CDR3 DNA reads TGTGCCATCAGTGAGGGGACTGGGGCAGGGGAAAACATTCAGTACTTC.

This clonotype was seen more than once but under ten times. This chain connects TRBV20-1 to TRBJ2-7; TRBD2 agrees at 13 bases. There are 15 residues in the CDR3. V lost 4 bases and J lost 4; bases outside the gene matches: 7. In germline, CDR1 is DFQATT, CDR2 SNEGSKA (reference sequence). The CDR3 spells CSATRLAGGRYEQYF. CDR3 sequence (DNA): TGCAGTGCTACCAGACTAGCGGGGGGCCGGTACGAGCAGTACTTC.

This clonotype has a count of ten or more. J is TRBJ1-2 and V is TRBV7-9, with 8 bases identical to TRBD1. Germline CDR1 is SEHNR and CDR2 is FQNEAQ (reference sequence). The CDR3 runs to 12 residues. J gave up 6 bases and V 4 bases, and 1 base lay outside the gene matches. CDR3 region: CASSSGGNGYTF. CDR3 bases: TGTGCCAGCAGCTCAGGGGGCAATGGCTACACCTTC. Supplemented by reference TRBV7-9 and TRBJ1-2, the full variable domain reads DTGVSQNPRHKITKRGQNVTFRCDPISEHNRLYWYRQTLGQGPEFLTYFQNEAQLEKSRLLSDRFSAERPKGSFSTLEIQRTEQGDSAMYLCASSSGGNGYTFGSGTRLTVV.

Ten or more counts support this clonotype. The chain joins TRBV7-8 to TRBJ2-2; D possibly uses TRBD1 or TRBD2 (5 bases each). CDR1 is SGHVS, CDR2 FQNEAQ, per germline. Between the trimmed V and J ends, which lost 5 bases and 3 bases, there was a span of 13 bases. The CDR3 has 15 amino acids. CDR3 coding DNA: TGTGCCAGCAGCCTAAGGGACGGCTACACCGGGGAGCTGTTTTTT. This encodes CASSLRDGYTGELFF.

The genes are TRBV7-9 and TRBJ1-2; no clear D gene. V was pared by 4 bases and J by 6 bases, with 15 bases between. This CDR3 has 14 residues. The V gene's germline CDR1 is SEHNR and CDR2 FQNEAQ (reference sequence). CDR3 loop: CASSSVWAENGYTF. The DNA for the CDR3 is TGTGCCAGCAGCTCCGTGTGGGCGGAGAATGGCTACACCTTC.

The chain combines TRBV7-2 with TRBJ2-7; 8 bases match TRBD1. CDR3 length: 13 amino acids. Germline CDR1 SGHTA, CDR2 FQGNSA. Trimming removed 4 bases from V and 5 bases from J; junction bases left unmatched: 4. The CDR3 region is CASSSDRENEQYF. DNA for the CDR3: TGTGCCAGCAGCTCGGACAGGGAGAACGAGCAGTACTTC.

This clonotype was recorded a few times. The CDR3: CASSLSSGTGNTIYF. The CDR3 region has the DNA TGCGCCAGCAGCTTGTCGTCTGGTACCGGAAACACCATATATTTT. The genes are TRBV5-1 and TRBJ1-3; D unresolved. The V end was cut by 1 base, the J end by 4 bases, with 12 bases between. CDR1 and CDR2 from the germline V gene are SGHRS and YFSETQ. The CDR3 extends over 15 amino acids.

In its sample, this clonotype was seen a few times. A much larger clone differs by one base, so this may be a read error. The J gene is TRBJ2-2, the V gene TRBV9; D is ambiguous. The CDR3 totals 13 residues. Germline V gives CDR1 SGDLS, CDR2 YYNGEE. CDR3 sequence reads: CTSSPGGTGELFF. CDR3 sequence (DNA): TGTACCAGCTCTCCAGGCGGCACCGGGGAGCTGTTTTTT.

The V call is TRBV28, the J call TRBJ1-2, with TRBD1 matching 11 bases. The trim removed 6 bases at V and 7 bases at J, leaving 7 bases unmatched. The CDR3 sequence is 14 residues long. Germline V gives CDR1 MDHEN, CDR2 SYDVKM. Here the CDR3 DNA reads TGTGCCAGCAGCTTAGGACAGGGGGCGTCTGGCTACACCTTC. Protein product: CASSLGQGASGYTF.

This clonotype has only a few counts. CDR3 DNA sequence: TGTGCCAGCAGCGTTCAGGGACTCTCTGGGGCCAACGTCCTGACTTTC. Its protein is CASSVQGLSGANVLTF. This chain links TRBV7-9 with TRBJ2-6; D perhaps matches TRBD2 (6 bases). CDR3 length: 16 amino acids. The germline V gene encodes CDR1 SEHNR and CDR2 FQNEAQ (reference sequence). Trimming shortened V by 5 bases and J by 0 bases, and 11 bases separated the two germline ends.

V and J are TRBV11-2 and TRBJ2-1; 8 bases fit TRBD2. Per the germline V gene, CDR1 is SGHAT and CDR2 is FQNNGV. The CDR3 length is 16 residues. J lost 2 bases, V lost 5 bases, and 8 bases had no gene match. Here the CDR3 DNA reads TGTGCCAGCAGCCCCGTGACCGGGGGGGCCTACAATGAGCAGTTCTTC. The encoded protein is CASSPVTGGAYNEQFF.

This clonotype was seen many times. The CDR3 reads CASSLSGGSNTEAFF. CDR3 nucleotide sequence: TGCGCCAGCAGCTTGTCTGGGGGGTCTAACACTGAAGCTTTCTTT. V gene TRBV5-1 combines with J gene TRBJ1-1, with a possible D match to TRBD1 (5 bases). This CDR3 is built from 15 residues. Trimming removed 1 base from V and 2 bases from J, with 12 bases in between. Looked up from germline, CDR1 is SGHRS and CDR2 is YFSETQ.

This clonotype was detected many times. The V gene is TRBV29-1, the J gene TRBJ1-2, with 7 bases lining up with TRBD1. The CDR3 length is 12 residues. Trimming at V came to 7 bases and at J to 4 bases, leaving 6 bases not matched to a gene. CDR1 and CDR2 (germline): SQVTM, ANQGSEA. The CDR3 region has the DNA TGCAGCGCAGACAGGGTGACCTATGGCTACACCTTC. Amino acid sequence: CSADRVTYGYTF.

This clonotype was counted ten times or more. The genes are TRBV29-1 and TRBJ2-7, with TRBD1 matching over 8 bases. Germline V gene lookup returns CDR1 SQVTM and CDR2 ANQGSEA. The CDR3 consists of 13 residues. V trimming: 6 bases; J trimming: 3 bases; junction bases outside the gene matches: 7. CDR3 nucleotides: TGCAGCGTCTCGACAGGGGTACTCTACGAGCAGTACTTC. Amino acids: CSVSTGVLYEQYF.

The genes are TRBV10-1 and TRBJ2-3; no reliable D call. The germline V gene encodes CDR1 WNHNN and CDR2 SYGVQD (reference sequence). Trimming pared 3 bases from V and 0 bases from J, leaving 7 bases between. CDR3 length: 14 residues. This CDR3 is CASSDGTSTDTQYF. Written as DNA, the CDR3 is TGCGCCAGCAGTGACGGTACTAGCACAGATACGCAGTATTTT.

This clonotype was detected a few times. This chain uses TRBV19 with TRBJ1-1, with a possible D match to TRBD1 (5 bases). With 7 bases removed from V and 1 base from J, the gap between germline ends came to 13 bases. The CDR3 loop spans 14 amino acids. Germline-derived CDR1 and CDR2 are LNHDA and SQIVND (reference sequence). The CDR3 sequence: CASIERRGNTEAFF. The CDR3 DNA follows: TGTGCCAGTATTGAGAGGAGGGGGAACACTGAAGCTTTCTTT.

This clonotype showed up just a few times. This chain uses TRBV11-3 with TRBJ2-3; 11 bases match TRBD2. The V and J ends lost 6 bases and 9 bases, in that order; junction bases with no gene match: 2. The CDR3 extends over 12 amino acids. CDR1 SGHNT and CDR2 YENEEA come from the germline V gene. Written as DNA, the CDR3 is TGTGCCAGCAGTAGGACTAGCGGGACGCAGTATTTT. It translates to CASSRTSGTQYF. Variable domain in full (rest from reference TRBV11-3 and TRBJ2-3): EAGVVQSPRYKIIEKKQPVAFWCNPISGHNTLYWYLQNLGQGPELLIRYENEEAVDDSQLPKDRFSAERLKGVDSTLKIQPAELGDSAVYLCASSRTSGTQYFGPGTRLTVL.

This clonotype came up many times. The rearrangement links TRBV5-1 to TRBJ1-6; D might be TRBD1 (6 bases). Germline V lookup: CDR1 SGHRS, CDR2 YFSETQ. This CDR3 is built from 16 residues. Trimming cost V 2 bases and J 8 bases, with 17 bases left between them. CDR3: CASSLDRSSKDSPLHF. The CDR3 coding sequence is TGCGCCAGCAGCTTAGACAGGTCCTCTAAGGATTCACCCCTCCACTTT.

V and J are TRBV28 and TRBJ1-2; no clear D. The CDR3 sequence is 13 residues long. The V gene's germline CDR1 is MDHEN and CDR2 SYDVKM. V lost 5 bases and J 5 bases, leaving 12 bases between the germline ends. The CDR3: CASSTGVVYGYTF. The CDR3 nucleotides are TGTGCCAGCAGTACCGGGGTTGTTTATGGCTACACCTTC.

There are many counts of this clonotype. This chain links TRBV6-2 or TRBV6-3 with TRBJ2-7; 10 bases align to TRBD1. V lost 2 bases, J lost 4 bases, and 2 bases stayed unmatched. The CDR3 runs to 14 residues. Germline CDR1 reads MNHEY; CDR2 reads SVGEGT. This CDR3 reads CASSYPDRGYEQYF. In DNA form, the CDR3 reads TGTGCCAGCAGTTACCCGGACAGGGGGTACGAGCAGTACTTC.

This clonotype was seen more than once but under ten times. The V call is TRBV18, the J call TRBJ1-6; 8 bases match TRBD1. The length of the CDR3 is 13 residues. Unmatched junction bases numbered 5, after V lost 6 bases and J lost 10 bases. From germline, CDR1 is KGHSH and CDR2 LQKENI. The CDR3 protein is CASSPGGKSPLHF. The CDR3 nucleotides are TGTGCCAGCTCGCCAGGGGGCAAGTCACCCCTCCACTTT.

The chain's CDR3 is CASSDLLGGTGELFF. In nucleotides, the CDR3 is TGTGCCAGCAGTGATCTCCTAGGAGGCACCGGGGAGCTGTTTTTT. The chain joins TRBV2 to TRBJ2-2; D is possibly TRBD2 (5 bases). This CDR3 contains 15 residues. V gave up 3 bases and J gave up 4 bases, with 12 bases separating them. Germline loops: CDR1 SNHLY, CDR2 FYNNEI.

The chain uses TRBV7-2 and TRBJ2-7; unclear D gene. V lost 5 bases to trimming and J lost 5 bases, with 7 bases between them. The CDR3 extends over 11 amino acids. Germline V gene lookup returns CDR1 SGHTA and CDR2 FQGNSA. The CDR3 protein is CASSLADEQYF. CDR3 in DNA: TGTGCCAGCAGCCTCGCCGACGAGCAGTACTTC. The full variable domain, rest sourced from reference TRBV7-2 and TRBJ2-7, is GAGVSQSPSNKVTEKGKDVELRCDPISGHTALYWYRQSLGQGLEFLIYFQGNSAPDKSGLPSDRFSAERTGGSVSTLTIQRTQQEDSAVYLCASSLADEQYFGPGTRLTVT.